This note documents a single T cell receptor (beta chain) sequence. These data are taken from a study of blood T cell repertoires in COVID-19. Study at large: Sources were T cells, B-cell-depleted T cells, or PBMCs; the material itself was cDNA or gDNA.

Libraries were prepared by immunoSEQ multiplex PCR; TCRdb keeps only in-frame clonotypes and omits some of them. This sample has approximately 250,000 clones, with 75% to 90% found just once. What the recovered Cohort 3 donors had was two negative PCRs, clearance, or symptom resolution. V was shortened by 5 bases and J by 5 bases, with 12 bases between the two germline ends. Germline V gene data show CDR1 as LNHDA and CDR2 as SQIVND (reference sequence). The CDR3 runs to 13 residues. V and J are TRBV19 and TRBJ1-1; no reliable D call. Sequencing input: PBMCs or T cells enriched from blood (not recorded which). This TCR derives from a woman aged 25 to 39 who had recovered from COVID-19. The CDR3 coding sequence is TGTGCCAGTAGTGAAATGGGAGGGACTGAAGCTTTCTTT. This translates into CASSEMGGTEAFF.